The rows below give T cell receptor beta chains drawn from one sample of a study of blood T cell repertoires in COVID-19. Sequencing used immunoSEQ multiplex PCR; TCRdb keeps in-frame clones, though not all of them. Of around 180,000 clones in the sample, around 87% were seen once. Sequencing was performed on peripheral blood. The receptors derive from a man aged 35 to 55 with active or convalescent COVID-19. The CDR3 runs from the conserved cysteine through the conserved F or W. A D gene is named only where the DNA matches it firmly. Not all rows give a size; the values are once, few, many and, for expanded clones, a class.

once | TRBJ1-6 | TRBV7-2 | - | CASSLVVRGVTPLHF | TGTGCCAGCAGCTTAGTTGTTCGGGGTGTTACCCCCCTCCACTTT
- | TRBJ1-1 | TRBV6-5 | - | CASSYGTWGTEAFF | TGTGCCAGCAGTTACGGGACATGGGGAACTGAAGCTTTCTTT
- | TRBJ1-6 | TRBV5-8 | - | CASSLGGADSPLHF | TGTGCCAGCAGTCTCGGGGGGGCTGATTCACCCCTCCACTTT
once | TRBJ2-3 | TRBV7-9 | TRBD2 | CASSRLALTDTQYF | TGTGCCAGCAGCCGACTAGCTTTGACAGATACGCAGTATTTT
few | TRBJ1-2 | TRBV5-1 | - | CASSLGAGGYGYTF | TGCGCCAGCAGCTTGGGGGCCGGGGGATATGGCTACACCTTC
- | TRBJ2-1 | TRBV30 | - | CAWNRFYEQFF | TGTGCCTGGAACAGGTTCTATGAGCAGTTCTTC
- | TRBJ2-7 | TRBV30 | - | CAWRDFHEQYF | TGTGCCTGGAGGGACTTCCACGAGCAGTACTTC
- | TRBJ1-6 | TRBV7-9 | - | CASSPRDLDNSPLHF | TGTGCCAGCAGTCCCAGGGACTTGGATAATTCACCCCTCCACTTT
- | TRBJ1-2 | TRBV3-1/TRBV3-2 | - | CASTPRGGYYGYTF | TGTGCCAGCACCCCGAGAGGGGGTTACTATGGCTACACCTTC
- | TRBJ1-5 | TRBV19 | - | CASRIDSYQPQHF | TGTGCCAGTAGGATCGACAGCTATCAGCCCCAGCATTTT
- | TRBJ2-7 | TRBV24-1 | - | CATSTGSSYEQYF | TGTGCCACCTCCACGGGGAGCTCCTACGAGCAGTACTTC
- | TRBJ1-5 | TRBV6-5 | - | CASSYARRNQPQHF | TGTGCCAGCAGTTACGCCAGGCGCAATCAGCCCCAGCATTTT
- | TRBJ1-2 | TRBV2 | - | CASSEDLSGFTNYGYTF | TGTGCCAGCAGTGAAGATCTGTCGGGTTTCACTAACTATGGCTACACCTTC
- | TRBJ1-5 | TRBV7-8 | TRBD1 | CASSLYRGSNQPQHF | TGTGCCAGCAGCCTCTACAGGGGGAGCAATCAGCCCCAGCATTTT
- | TRBJ2-3 | TRBV9 | TRBD2 | CASSLSGGADTQYF | TGTGCCAGCAGTCTTAGCGGGGGGGCAGATACGCAGTATTTT
- | TRBJ2-7 | TRBV4-1 | TRBD2 | CASSQASGGMQYF | TGCGCCAGCAGCCAAGCTAGCGGGGGGATGCAGTACTTC
- | TRBJ2-3 | TRBV18 | - | CASSLGHSTDTQYF | TGTGCCAGCTCACTAGGACATAGCACAGATACGCAGTATTTT
- | TRBJ1-1 | TRBV7-3 | - | CASSTTPGNTEAFF | TGTGCCAGCAGCACGACCCCGGGGAACACTGAAGCTTTCTTT
- | TRBJ2-3 | TRBV5-1 | TRBD1 | CASSENKSGGGTDTQYF | TGCGCCAGCAGCGAAAACAAGTCAGGGGGCGGCACAGATACGCAGTATTTT
- | TRBJ1-4 | TRBV29-1 | - | CSVAVGKSNEKLFF | TGCAGCGTTGCGGTCGGGAAGAGTAATGAAAAACTGTTTTTT
- | TRBJ2-7 | TRBV28 | - | CASSMTVSSYEQYF | TGTGCCAGCAGTATGACAGTTTCCTCCTACGAGCAGTACTTC
- | TRBJ1-5 | TRBV7-8 | - | CASSSRDTQPQHF | TGTGCCAGCAGCTCCCGGGACACCCAGCCCCAGCATTTT
few | TRBJ1-3 | TRBV7-8 | - | CASSPNSGNTIYF | TGTGCCAGCAGCCCTAATAGCGGAAACACCATATATTTT
- | TRBJ2-3 | TRBV7-9 | TRBD2 | CASSLRAGGSPDTQYF | TGTGCCAGCAGCTTAAGGGCGGGGGGGAGTCCAGATACGCAGTATTTT
- | TRBJ1-1 | TRBV7-9 | - | CASSLAGGAEAFF | TGTGCCAGCAGCTTAGCGGGGGGAGCTGAAGCTTTCTTT
- | TRBJ1-2 | TRBV6-5 | TRBD1 | CASSHGQGLYGYTF | TGTGCCAGCAGCCACGGACAGGGCCTCTATGGCTACACCTTC
- | TRBJ1-2 | TRBV3-1/TRBV3-2 | - | CASSQLGREVGYTF | TGTGCCAGCAGCCAACTAGGCAGGGAAGTTGGCTACACCTTC
- | TRBJ1-1 | TRBV29-1 | TRBD1 | CSFFFANGTGGRFNTEAFF | TGCAGCTTTTTTTTTGCGAACGGGACAGGGGGCCGATTTAACACTGAAGCTTTCTTT
- | TRBJ2-1 | TRBV27 | TRBD1 | CASRNAGTGETHEQFF | TGTGCCAGCAGAAACGCCGGGACAGGGGAAACGCATGAGCAGTTCTTC
- | TRBJ2-1 | TRBV9 | - | CASSVMGSSHEQFF | TGTGCCAGCAGCGTAATGGGTAGCAGCCATGAGCAGTTCTTC
- | TRBJ2-3 | TRBV7-9 | TRBD1 | CASSLSGQGAADTQYF | TGTGCCAGCAGCTTATCGGGACAGGGGGCCGCAGATACGCAGTATTTT
- | TRBJ1-5 | TRBV7-9 | TRBD1 | CASSLGQGEPQHF | TGTGCCAGCAGCTTAGGCCAGGGGGAGCCCCAGCATTTT
- | TRBJ1-1 | TRBV5-1 | TRBD1 | CASSFGQATEAFF | TGCGCCAGCAGCTTCGGACAGGCCACTGAAGCTTTCTTT
- | TRBJ1-2 | TRBV5-1 | - | CASSQAQNYGYTF | TGCGCCAGCAGTCAGGCCCAGAACTATGGCTACACCTTC
- | TRBJ1-2 | TRBV5-8 | TRBD1 | CASSTRGQSNYGYTF | TGTGCCAGCAGCACGAGGGGACAGTCCAACTATGGCTACACCTTC
- | TRBJ1-2 | TRBV6-5 | - | CASTPRRGGYGYTF | TGTGCCAGCACCCCAAGGAGGGGGGGCTATGGCTACACCTTC
- | TRBJ1-4 | TRBV6-1 | - | CASSDRAGGLEKLFF | TGTGCCAGCAGTGATCGGGCAGGAGGACTCGAAAAACTGTTTTTT
- | TRBJ1-2 | TRBV20-1 | - | CSASEMTGSYYYGYTF | TGCAGTGCTAGTGAAATGACCGGGTCCTACTATTATGGCTACACCTTC
- | TRBJ1-3 | TRBV9 | - | CASSPRGDGNTIYF | TGTGCCAGCAGTCCCCGGGGAGATGGAAACACCATATATTTT
few | TRBJ1-5 | TRBV5-8 | TRBD1 | CASSPRGQGDQPQHF | TGTGCCAGCTCCCCCCGAGGGCAGGGGGATCAGCCCCAGCATTTT
- | TRBJ1-5 | TRBV2 | - | CASSGRVVGNQPQHF | TGTGCCAGCAGTGGCAGGGTTGTAGGCAATCAGCCCCAGCATTTT
- | TRBJ1-5 | TRBV30 | - | CAWNGGNQPQHF | TGTGCCTGGAACGGGGGCAATCAGCCCCAGCATTTT
- | TRBJ2-1 | TRBV18 | TRBD1 | CASSLDRGDEQFF | TGTGCCAGCTCACTAGACAGGGGCGATGAGCAGTTCTTC